The subject of this entry is one T cell receptor (beta chain). Its antigen is undetermined. The CDR3 length is 17 residues. The V end lost 0 bases, the J end lost 0 bases, and 12 bases lay between the germline ends. The germline CDR1 and CDR2 sequences are MGHRA and YSYEKL. This sample is part of a study of Tregs in tolerant kidney transplant recipients. Study-level points and caveats: This study did not directly address biological reproducibility. Few patients were studied, so findings need validation in larger groups.

Some clones are missing from TCRdb's copy, which holds only in-frame ones; the method was immunoSEQ multiplex PCR. The data hold around 230,000 clones, with around 82% observed a single time. The receptor comes from a human donor in good health. This rearrangement joins TRBV4-1 to TRBJ1-5; possibly TRBD1 for D (5 bases). The sample comprised CD4+ T cells from blood. The CDR3, as DNA: TGCGCCAGCAGCCAAGATCATCGACAGCCTAGCAATCAGCCCCAGCATTTT. It encodes CASSQDHRQPSNQPQHF.